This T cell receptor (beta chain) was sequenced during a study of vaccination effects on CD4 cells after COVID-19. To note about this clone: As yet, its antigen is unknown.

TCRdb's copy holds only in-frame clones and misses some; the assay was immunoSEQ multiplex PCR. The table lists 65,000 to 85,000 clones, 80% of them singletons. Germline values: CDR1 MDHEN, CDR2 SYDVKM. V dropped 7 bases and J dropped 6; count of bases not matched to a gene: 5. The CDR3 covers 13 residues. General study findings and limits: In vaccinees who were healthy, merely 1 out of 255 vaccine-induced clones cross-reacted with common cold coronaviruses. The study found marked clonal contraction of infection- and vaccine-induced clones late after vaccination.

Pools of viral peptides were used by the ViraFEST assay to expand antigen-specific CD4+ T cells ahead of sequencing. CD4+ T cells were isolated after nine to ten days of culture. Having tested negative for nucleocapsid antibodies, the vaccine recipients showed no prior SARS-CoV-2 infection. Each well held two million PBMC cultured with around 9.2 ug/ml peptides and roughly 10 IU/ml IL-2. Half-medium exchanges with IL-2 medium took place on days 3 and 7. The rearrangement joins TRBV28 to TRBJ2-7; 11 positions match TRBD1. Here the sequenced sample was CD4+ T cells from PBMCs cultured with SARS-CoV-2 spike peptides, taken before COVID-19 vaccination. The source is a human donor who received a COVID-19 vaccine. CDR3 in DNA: TGTGCCAGCACGGACAGGGGGCTAGCCGAGCAGTACGTC. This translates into CASTDRGLAEQYV.